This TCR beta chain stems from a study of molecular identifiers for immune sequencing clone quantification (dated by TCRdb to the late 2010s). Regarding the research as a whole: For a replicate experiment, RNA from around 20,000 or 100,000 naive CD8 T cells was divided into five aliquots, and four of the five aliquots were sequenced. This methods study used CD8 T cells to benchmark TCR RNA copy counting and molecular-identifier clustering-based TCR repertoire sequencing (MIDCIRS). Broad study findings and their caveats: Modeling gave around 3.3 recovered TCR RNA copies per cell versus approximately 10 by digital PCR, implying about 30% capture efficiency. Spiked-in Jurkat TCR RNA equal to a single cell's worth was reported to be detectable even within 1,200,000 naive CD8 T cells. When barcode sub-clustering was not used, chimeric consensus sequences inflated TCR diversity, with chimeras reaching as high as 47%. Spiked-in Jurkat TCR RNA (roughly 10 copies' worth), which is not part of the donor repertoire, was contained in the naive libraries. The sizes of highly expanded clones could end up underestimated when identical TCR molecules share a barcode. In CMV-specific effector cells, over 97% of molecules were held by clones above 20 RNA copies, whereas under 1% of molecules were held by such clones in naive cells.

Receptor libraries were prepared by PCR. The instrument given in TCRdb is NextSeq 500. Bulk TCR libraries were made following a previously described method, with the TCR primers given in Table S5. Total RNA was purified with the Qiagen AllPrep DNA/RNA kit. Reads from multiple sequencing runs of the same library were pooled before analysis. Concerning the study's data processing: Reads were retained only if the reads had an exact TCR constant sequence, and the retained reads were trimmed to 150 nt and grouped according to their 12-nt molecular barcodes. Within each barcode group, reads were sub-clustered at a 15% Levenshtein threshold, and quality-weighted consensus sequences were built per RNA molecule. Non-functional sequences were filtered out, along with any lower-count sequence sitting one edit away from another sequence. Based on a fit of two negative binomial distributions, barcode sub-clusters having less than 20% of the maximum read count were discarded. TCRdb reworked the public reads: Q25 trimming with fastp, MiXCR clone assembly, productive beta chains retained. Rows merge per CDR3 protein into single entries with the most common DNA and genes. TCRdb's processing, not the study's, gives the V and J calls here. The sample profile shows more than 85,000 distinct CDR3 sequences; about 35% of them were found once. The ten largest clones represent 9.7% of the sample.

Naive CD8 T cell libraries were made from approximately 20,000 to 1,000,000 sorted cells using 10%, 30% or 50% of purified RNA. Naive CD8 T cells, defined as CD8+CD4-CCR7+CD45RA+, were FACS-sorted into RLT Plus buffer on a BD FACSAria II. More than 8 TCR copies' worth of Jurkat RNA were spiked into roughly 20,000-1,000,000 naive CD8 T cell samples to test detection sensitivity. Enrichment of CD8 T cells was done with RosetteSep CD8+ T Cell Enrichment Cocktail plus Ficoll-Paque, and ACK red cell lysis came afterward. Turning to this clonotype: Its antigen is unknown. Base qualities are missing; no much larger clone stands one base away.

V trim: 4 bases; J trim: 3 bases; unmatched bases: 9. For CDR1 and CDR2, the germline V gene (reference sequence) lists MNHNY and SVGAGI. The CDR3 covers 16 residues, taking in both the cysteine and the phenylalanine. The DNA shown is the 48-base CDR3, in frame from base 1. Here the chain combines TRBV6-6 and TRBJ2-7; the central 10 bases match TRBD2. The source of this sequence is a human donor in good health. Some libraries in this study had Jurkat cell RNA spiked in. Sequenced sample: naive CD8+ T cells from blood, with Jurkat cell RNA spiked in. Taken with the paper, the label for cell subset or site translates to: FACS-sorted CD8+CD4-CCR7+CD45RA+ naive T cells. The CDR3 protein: CASSFPLAGSYYEQYF. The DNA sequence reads TGTGCCAGCAGTTTCCCACTAGCGGGATCGTACTACGAGCAGTACTTC.